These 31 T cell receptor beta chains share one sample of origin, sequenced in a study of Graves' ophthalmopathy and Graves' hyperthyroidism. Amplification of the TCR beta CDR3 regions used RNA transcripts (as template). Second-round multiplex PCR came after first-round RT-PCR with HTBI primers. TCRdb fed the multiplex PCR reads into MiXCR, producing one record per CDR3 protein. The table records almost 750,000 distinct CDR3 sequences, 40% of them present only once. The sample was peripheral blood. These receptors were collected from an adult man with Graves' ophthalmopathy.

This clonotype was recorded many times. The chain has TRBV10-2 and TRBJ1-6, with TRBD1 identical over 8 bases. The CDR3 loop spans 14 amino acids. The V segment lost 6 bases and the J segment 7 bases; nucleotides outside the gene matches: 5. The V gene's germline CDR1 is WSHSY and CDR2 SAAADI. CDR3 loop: CASRDRGGNSPLHF. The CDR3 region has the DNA TGCGCCAGCAGAGACAGGGGTGGCAATTCACCCCTCCACTTT.

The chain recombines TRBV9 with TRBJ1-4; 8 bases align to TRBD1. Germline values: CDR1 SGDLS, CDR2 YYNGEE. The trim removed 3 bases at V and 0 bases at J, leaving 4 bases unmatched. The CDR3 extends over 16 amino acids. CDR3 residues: CASSELTGATNEKLFF. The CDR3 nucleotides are TGTGCCAGCAGCGAATTGACAGGGGCAACTAATGAAAAACTGTTTTTT.

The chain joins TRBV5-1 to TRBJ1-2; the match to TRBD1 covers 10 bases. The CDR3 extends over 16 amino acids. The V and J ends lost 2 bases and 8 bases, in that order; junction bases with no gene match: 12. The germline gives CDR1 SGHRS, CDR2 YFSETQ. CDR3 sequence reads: CASSFSPGQGSEGYTF. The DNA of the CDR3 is TGCGCCAGCAGCTTTTCTCCGGGACAGGGGTCCGAAGGCTACACCTTC.

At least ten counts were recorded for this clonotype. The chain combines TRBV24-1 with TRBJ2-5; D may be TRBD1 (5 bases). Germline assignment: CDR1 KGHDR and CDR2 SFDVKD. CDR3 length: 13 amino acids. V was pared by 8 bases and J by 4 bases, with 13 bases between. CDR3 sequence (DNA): TGTGCCACCAACCAGGGTTGGGGAGAGACCCAGTACTTC. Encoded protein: CATNQGWGETQYF.

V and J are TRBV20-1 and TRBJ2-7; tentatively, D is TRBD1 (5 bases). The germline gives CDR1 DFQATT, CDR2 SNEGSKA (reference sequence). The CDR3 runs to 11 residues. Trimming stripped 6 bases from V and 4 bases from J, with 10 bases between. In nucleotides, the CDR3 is TGCAGTGCGCTGACAGATTACGAGCAGTACTTC. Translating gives CSALTDYEQYF.

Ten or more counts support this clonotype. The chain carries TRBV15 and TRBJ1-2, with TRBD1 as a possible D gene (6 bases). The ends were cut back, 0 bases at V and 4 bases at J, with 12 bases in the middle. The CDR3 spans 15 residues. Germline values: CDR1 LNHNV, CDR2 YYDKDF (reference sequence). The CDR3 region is CATSREWGLGYGYTF. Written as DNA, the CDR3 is TGTGCCACCAGCAGAGAATGGGGGCTAGGCTATGGCTACACCTTC.

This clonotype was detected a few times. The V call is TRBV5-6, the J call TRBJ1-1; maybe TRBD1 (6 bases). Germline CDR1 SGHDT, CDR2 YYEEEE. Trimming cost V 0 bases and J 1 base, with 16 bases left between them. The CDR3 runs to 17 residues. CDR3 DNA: TGTGCCAGCAGCTTGGTTCTGGGGGGACACCAGAACACTGAAGCTTTCTTT. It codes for CASSLVLGGHQNTEAFF.

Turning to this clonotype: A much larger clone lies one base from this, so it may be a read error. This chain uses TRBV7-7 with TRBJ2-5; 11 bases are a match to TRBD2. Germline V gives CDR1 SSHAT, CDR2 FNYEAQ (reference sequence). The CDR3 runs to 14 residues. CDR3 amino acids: CASSPQGLAETLYF. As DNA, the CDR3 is TGTGCCAGCAGCCCCCAGGGACTAGCGGAGACCCTGTACTTC.

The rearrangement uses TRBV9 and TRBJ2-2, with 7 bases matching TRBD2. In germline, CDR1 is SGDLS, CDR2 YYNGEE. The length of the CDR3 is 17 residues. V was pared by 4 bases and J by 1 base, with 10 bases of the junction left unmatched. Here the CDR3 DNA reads TGTGCCAGCAGCCCTTCTTGGGGGGGGGTGAACACCGGGGAGCTGTTTTTT. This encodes CASSPSWGGVNTGELFF. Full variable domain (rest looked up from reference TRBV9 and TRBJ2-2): DSGVTQTPKHLITATGQRVTLRCSPRSGDLSVYWYQQSLDQGLQFLIQYYNGEERAKGNILERFSAQQFPDLHSELNLSSLELGDSALYFCASSPSWGGVNTGELFFGEGSRLTVL.

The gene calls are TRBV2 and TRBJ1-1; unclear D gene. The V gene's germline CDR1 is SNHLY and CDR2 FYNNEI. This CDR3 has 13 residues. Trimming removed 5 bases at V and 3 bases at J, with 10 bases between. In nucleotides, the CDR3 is TGTGCCAGCAGTCTTCAATTGGACACTGAAGCTTTCTTT. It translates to CASSLQLDTEAFF.

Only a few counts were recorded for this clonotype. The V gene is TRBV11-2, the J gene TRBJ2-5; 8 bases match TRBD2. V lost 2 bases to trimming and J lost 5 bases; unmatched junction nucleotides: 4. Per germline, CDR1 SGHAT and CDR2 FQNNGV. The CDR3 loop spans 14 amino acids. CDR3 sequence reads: CASSLTRGGETQYF. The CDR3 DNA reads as TGTGCCAGCAGCTTAACCCGGGGGGGGGAGACCCAGTACTTC.

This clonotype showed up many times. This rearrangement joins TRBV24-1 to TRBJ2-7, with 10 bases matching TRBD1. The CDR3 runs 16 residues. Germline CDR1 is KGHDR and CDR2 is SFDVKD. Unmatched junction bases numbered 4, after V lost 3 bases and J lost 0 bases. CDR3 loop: CATSDPGQGGSYEQYF. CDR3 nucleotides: TGTGCCACCAGTGATCCTGGACAGGGGGGCTCCTACGAGCAGTACTTC.

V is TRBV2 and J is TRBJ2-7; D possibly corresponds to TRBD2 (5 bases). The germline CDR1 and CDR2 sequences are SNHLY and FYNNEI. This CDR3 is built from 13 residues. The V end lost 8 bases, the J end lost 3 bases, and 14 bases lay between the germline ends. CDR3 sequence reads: CASSPPRGYEQYF. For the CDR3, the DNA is TGTGCCAGCTCACCACCCCGGGGCTACGAGCAGTACTTC. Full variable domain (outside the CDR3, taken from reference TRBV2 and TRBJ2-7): EPEVTQTPSHQVTQMGQEVILRCVPISNHLYFYWYRQILGQKVEFLVSFYNNEISEKSEIFDDQFSVERPDGSNFTLKIRSTKLEDSAMYFCASSPPRGYEQYFGPGTRLTVT.

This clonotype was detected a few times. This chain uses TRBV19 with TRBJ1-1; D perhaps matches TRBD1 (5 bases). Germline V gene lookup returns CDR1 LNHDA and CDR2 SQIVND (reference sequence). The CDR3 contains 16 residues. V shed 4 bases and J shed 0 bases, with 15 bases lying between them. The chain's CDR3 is CASSTSRGGMNTEAFF. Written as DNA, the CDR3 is TGTGCCAGTAGTACCTCGAGGGGTGGGATGAACACTGAAGCTTTCTTT. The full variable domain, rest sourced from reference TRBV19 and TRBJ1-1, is DGGITQSPKYLFRKEGQNVTLSCEQNLNHDAMYWYRQDPGQGLRLIYYSQIVNDFQKGDIAEGYSVSREKKESFPLTVTSAQKNPTAFYLCASSTSRGGMNTEAFFGQGTRLTVV.

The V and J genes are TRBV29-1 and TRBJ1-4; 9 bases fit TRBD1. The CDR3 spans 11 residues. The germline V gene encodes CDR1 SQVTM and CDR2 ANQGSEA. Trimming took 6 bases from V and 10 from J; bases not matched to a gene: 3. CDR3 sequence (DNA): TGCAGCGTACAGGGGGCGAGAAAACTGTTTTTT. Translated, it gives CSVQGARKLFF.

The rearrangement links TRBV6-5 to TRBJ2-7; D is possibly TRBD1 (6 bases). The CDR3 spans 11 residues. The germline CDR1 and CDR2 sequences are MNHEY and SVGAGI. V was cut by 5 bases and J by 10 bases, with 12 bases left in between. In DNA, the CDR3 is TGTGCCAGCAGTAGAACAGGGATTCAGTACTTC. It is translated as CASSRTGIQYF.

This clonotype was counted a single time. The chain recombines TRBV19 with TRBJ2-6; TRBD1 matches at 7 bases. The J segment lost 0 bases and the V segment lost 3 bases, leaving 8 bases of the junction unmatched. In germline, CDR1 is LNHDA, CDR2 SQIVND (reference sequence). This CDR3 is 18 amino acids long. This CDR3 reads CASSIRTGLHSGANVLTF. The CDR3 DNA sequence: TGTGCCAGTAGTATCCGGACAGGTCTGCACTCTGGGGCCAACGTCCTGACTTTC.

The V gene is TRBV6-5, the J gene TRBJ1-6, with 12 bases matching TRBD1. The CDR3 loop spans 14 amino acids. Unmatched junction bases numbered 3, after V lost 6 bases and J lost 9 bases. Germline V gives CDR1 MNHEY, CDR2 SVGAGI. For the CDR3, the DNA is TGTGCCAGCAGGGGGACAGGGGGCTTTTCACCCCTCCACTTT. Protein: CASRGTGGFSPLHF.

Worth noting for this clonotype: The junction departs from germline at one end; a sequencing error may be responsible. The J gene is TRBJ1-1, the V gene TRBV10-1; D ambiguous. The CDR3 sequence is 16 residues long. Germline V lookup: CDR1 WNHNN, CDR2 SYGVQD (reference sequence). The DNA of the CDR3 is TGTGCCAGCAGTGATCCGTCCGTTGGGGTAAACACTGAAGCTTTCTTT. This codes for CASSDPSVGVNTEAFF.

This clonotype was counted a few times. The CDR3 nucleotides are TGTGCCAGCAGTTGGTCCTCTCCCGGGGCCCTGGGAGAGACCCAGTACTTC. Translation gives CASSWSSPGALGETQYF. The chain couples TRBV7-2 to TRBJ2-5; tentatively, D is TRBD1 or TRBD2 (5 bases each). The length of the CDR3 is 17 residues. V lost 6 bases and J lost 4, with 24 bases in between. Germline V CDR1 and CDR2: SGHTA, FQGNSA.

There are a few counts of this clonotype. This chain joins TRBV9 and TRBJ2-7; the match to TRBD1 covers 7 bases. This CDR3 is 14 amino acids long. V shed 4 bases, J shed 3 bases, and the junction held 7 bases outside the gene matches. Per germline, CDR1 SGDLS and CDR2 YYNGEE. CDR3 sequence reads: CASSPQGGNYEQYF. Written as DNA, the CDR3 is TGTGCCAGCAGCCCCCAAGGGGGCAACTACGAGCAGTACTTC.

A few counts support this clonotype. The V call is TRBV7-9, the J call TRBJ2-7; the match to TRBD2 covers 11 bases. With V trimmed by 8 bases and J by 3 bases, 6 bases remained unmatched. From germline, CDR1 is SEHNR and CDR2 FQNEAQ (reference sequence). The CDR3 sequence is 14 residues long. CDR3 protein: CASHTSGRLYEQYF. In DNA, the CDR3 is TGTGCCAGCCACACTAGCGGGAGACTCTACGAGCAGTACTTC.

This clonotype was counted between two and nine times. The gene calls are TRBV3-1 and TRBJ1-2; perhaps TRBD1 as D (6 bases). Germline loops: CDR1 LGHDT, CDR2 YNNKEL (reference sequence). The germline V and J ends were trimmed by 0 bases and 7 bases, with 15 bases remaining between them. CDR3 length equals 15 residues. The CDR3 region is CASSQEGSGAGGYTF. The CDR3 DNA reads TGTGCCAGCAGCCAAGAGGGATCAGGGGCTGGTGGCTACACCTTC.

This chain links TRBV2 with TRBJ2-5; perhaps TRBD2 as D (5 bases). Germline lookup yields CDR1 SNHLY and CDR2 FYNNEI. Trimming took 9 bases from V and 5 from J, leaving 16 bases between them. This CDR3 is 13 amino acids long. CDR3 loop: CASLGSQRETQYF. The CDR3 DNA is TGTGCCAGTCTGGGGAGTCAAAGGGAGACCCAGTACTTC.

The CDR3 nucleotides are TGTGCCATCAGTGCCCGGGGGAGGCAGGGGAATTCCGGGGAGCTGTTTTTT. Encoded protein: CAISARGRQGNSGELFF. V is TRBV10-3 and J is TRBJ2-2; D possibly matches TRBD1 or TRBD2 (6 bases each). From germline, CDR1 is ENHRY and CDR2 SYGVKD. Trimming pared 4 bases from V and 6 bases from J, leaving 21 bases between. The CDR3 sequence is 17 residues long.

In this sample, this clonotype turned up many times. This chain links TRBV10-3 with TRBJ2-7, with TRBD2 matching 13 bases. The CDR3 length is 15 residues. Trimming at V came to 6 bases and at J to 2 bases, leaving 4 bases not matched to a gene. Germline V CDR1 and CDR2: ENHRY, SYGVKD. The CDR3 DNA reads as TGTGCCATCAGCCCCGGGACTAGCGGGACCTACGAGCAGTACTTC. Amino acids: CAISPGTSGTYEQYF.

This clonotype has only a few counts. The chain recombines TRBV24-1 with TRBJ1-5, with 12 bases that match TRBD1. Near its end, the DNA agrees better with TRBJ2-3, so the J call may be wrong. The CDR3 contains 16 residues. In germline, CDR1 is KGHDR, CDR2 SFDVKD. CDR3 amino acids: CATSDLRGQGASTQYF. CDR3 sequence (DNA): TGTGCCACCAGTGATTTGCGGGGACAGGGGGCAAGTACGCAGTATTTT.

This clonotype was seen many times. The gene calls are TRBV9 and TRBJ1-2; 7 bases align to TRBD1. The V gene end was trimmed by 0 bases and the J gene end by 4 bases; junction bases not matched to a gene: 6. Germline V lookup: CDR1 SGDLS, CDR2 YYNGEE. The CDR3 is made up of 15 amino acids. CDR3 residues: CASSVDTTGIYGYTF. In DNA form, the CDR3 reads TGTGCCAGCAGCGTAGACACGACAGGGATCTATGGCTACACCTTC.

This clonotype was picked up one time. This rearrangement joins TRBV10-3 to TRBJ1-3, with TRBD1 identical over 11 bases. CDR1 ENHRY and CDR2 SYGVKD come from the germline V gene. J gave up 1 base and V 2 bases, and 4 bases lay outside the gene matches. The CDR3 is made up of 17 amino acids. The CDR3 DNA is TGTGCCATCAGTGAGCAGGGACAGGGGGTTTCTGGAAACACCATATATTTT. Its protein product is CAISEQGQGVSGNTIYF.

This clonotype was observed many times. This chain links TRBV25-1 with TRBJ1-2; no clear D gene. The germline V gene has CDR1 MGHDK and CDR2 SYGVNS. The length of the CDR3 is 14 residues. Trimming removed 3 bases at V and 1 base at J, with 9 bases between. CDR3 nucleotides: TGTGCCAGCAGTGAGTCCCCAGATAACTATGGCTACACCTTC. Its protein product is CASSESPDNYGYTF.

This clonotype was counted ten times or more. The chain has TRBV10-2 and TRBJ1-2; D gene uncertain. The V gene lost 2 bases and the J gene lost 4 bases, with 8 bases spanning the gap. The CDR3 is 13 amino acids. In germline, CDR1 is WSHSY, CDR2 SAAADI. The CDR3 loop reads CASSEEGSYGYTF. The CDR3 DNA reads TGCGCCAGCAGTGAGGAAGGTAGCTATGGCTACACCTTC.